The clone carrying this T cell receptor beta chain was seen just once. Some clones are missing from TCRdb's copy, which holds only in-frame ones; the method was immunoSEQ multiplex PCR. The data contain tens of thousands of clones, 87% of them singletons. The sample belongs to a study of blood T cell repertoires in COVID-19. The germline V gene encodes CDR1 MNHEY and CDR2 SVGAGI. With V trimmed by 6 bases and J by 4 bases, 8 bases remained unmatched. The CDR3 runs to 15 residues. Material: peripheral blood. The chain carries TRBV6-5 and TRBJ1-5; 8 positions agree with TRBD1. The TCR was taken from a woman aged 55-75 years with COVID-19, enrolled during active disease. The CDR3 is CASRRGQGRNQPQHF. As DNA, the CDR3 is TGTGCCAGCAGGCGCGGACAGGGAAGGAATCAGCCCCAGCATTTT.